What follows is one TCR beta chain and its context. What it recognizes is unknown. This specimen includes other DNA sequences encoding the same CDR3. Using immunoSEQ multiplex PCR, the repertoire was profiled, and TCRdb retains in-frame clones only, with some absent. The sample has about 1.5 million clones; roughly 96% are singletons. Only Caucasian adults living in Nashville, Tennessee served as donors. This sample is drawn from a study of shared clonotypes between healthy human individuals. Whole-study results and caveats: Depth was large, yet rarefaction showed that sorted-subset sequencing was incomplete. It was observed that 5% to 6% of naive CD4 clonotypes were shared across several donors.

The CDR3 loop spans 14 amino acids. The germline CDR1 and CDR2 sequences are MDHEN and SYDVKM. V lost 3 bases, J lost 2 bases, and 11 bases lay in between. The chain combines TRBV28 with TRBJ2-7; D may be TRBD1 or TRBD2 (5 bases each). This sequence originates from a man between 25 and 39 years old in good health. Sequenced material: naive CD4+ T cells sorted from blood. This sample's subset: CD45RA+ positively selected. The CDR3 nucleotides read TGTGCCAGCAGTTTTTCGGGGCGAGCCTACGAGCAGTACTTC. As protein: CASSFSGRAYEQYF.